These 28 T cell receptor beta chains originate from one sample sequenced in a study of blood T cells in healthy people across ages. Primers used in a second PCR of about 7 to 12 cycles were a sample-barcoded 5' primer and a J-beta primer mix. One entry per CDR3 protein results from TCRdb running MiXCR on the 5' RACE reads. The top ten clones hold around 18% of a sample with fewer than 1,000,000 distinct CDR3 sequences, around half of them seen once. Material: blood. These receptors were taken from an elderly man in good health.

CDR3 nucleotide sequence: TGTGCCAGCAGCTCCCTTTTCGGGACAGGGAACACTGAAGCTTTCTTT. This sequence encodes CASSSLFGTGNTEAFF. The chain joins TRBV5-6 to TRBJ1-1; TRBD1 agrees at 8 bases. J was trimmed by 1 base and V by 3 bases; bases with no gene match: 8. Germline CDR1 and CDR2: SGHDT and YYEEEE. CDR3 length: 16 amino acids.

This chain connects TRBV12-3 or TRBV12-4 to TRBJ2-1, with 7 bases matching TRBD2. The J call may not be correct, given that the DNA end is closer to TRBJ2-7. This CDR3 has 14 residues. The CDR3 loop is CASQLAGLYNEQYF. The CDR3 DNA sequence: TGTGCCAGCCAGTTAGCGGGCCTATACAATGAGCAGTACTTC.

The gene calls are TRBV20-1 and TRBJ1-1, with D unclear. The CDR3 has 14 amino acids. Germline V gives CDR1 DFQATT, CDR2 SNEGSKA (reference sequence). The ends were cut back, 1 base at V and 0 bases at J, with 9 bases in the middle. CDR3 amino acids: CSARVRKMNTEAFF. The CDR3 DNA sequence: TGCAGTGCTAGAGTAAGGAAAATGAACACTGAAGCTTTCTTT.

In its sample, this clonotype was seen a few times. CDR3 nucleotide sequence: TGTGCCAGCAGCTCAGGACAGGGCCAGACCCAGTACTTC. Translated: CASSSGQGQTQYF. The chain carries TRBV11-3 and TRBJ2-5; 8 bases are shared with TRBD1. CDR3 size: 13 residues. The germline CDR1 and CDR2 sequences are SGHNT and YENEEA. V shed 4 bases, J shed 6 bases, and the junction held 4 bases outside the gene matches.

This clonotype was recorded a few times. DNA for the CDR3: TGTGCCAGCAGCGTACGACAGGGTTTCACTGAAGCTTTCTTT. Amino acid sequence: CASSVRQGFTEAFF. The V and J genes are TRBV9 and TRBJ1-1; 7 nucleotides agree with TRBD1. J gave up 4 bases and V 1 base, and 4 bases lay outside the gene matches. Germline CDR1 and CDR2: SGDLS and YYNGEE. The length of the CDR3 is 14 residues.

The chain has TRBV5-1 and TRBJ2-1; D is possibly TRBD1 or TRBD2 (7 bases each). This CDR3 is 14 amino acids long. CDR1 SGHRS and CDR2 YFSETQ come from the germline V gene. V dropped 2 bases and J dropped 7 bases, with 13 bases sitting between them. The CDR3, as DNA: TGCGCCAGCAGCTTAAACAGGGGAGGGAATGAGCAGTTCTTC. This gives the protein CASSLNRGGNEQFF.

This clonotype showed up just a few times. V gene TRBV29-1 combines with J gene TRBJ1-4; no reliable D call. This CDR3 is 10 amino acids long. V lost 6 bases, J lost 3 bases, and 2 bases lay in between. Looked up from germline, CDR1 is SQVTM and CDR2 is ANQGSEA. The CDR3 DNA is TGCAGCGTGGCTAATGAAAAACTGTTTTTT. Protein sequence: CSVANEKLFF.

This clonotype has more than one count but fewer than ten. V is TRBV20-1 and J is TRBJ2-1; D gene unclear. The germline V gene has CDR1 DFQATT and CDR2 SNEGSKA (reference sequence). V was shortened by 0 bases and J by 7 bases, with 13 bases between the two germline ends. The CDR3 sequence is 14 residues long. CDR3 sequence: CSARDFGTFNEQFF. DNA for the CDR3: TGCAGTGCTAGAGATTTCGGTACATTTAATGAGCAGTTCTTC.

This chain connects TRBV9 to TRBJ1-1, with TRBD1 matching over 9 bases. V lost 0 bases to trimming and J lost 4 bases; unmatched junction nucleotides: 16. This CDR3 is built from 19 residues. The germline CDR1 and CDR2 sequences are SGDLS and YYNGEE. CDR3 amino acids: CASSVDPGQGEEGGTEAFF. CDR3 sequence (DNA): TGTGCCAGCAGCGTAGATCCGGGACAGGGAGAGGAAGGAGGCACTGAAGCTTTCTTT. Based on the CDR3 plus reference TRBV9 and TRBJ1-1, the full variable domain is DSGVTQTPKHLITATGQRVTLRCSPRSGDLSVYWYQQSLDQGLQFLIQYYNGEERAKGNILERFSAQQFPDLHSELNLSSLELGDSALYFCASSVDPGQGEEGGTEAFFGQGTRLTVV.

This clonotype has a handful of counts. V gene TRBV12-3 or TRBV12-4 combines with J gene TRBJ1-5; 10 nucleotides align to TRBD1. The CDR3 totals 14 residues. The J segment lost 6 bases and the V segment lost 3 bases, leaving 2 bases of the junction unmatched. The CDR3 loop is CASSFDRGPQPQHF. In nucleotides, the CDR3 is TGTGCCAGCAGTTTTGACAGGGGGCCTCAGCCCCAGCATTTT.

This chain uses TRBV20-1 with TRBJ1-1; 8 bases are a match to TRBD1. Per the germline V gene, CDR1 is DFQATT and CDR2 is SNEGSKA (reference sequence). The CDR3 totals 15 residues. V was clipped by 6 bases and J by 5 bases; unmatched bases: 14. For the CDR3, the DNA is TGCAGTGCAAAAGATCCAGGGGGCGGGAGAACTGAAGCTTTCTTT. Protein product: CSAKDPGGGRTEAFF.

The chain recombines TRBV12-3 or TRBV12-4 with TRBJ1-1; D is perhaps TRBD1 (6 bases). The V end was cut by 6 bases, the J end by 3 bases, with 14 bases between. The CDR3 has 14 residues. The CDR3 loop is CASSSGTIDTEAFF. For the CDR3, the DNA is TGTGCCAGCAGCTCCGGGACAATTGACACTGAAGCTTTCTTT.

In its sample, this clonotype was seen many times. As DNA, the CDR3 is TGTGCCAGCAGTGCGGGGCTTTTGGGGGAGCAGTACTTC. Protein: CASSAGLLGEQYF. This chain joins TRBV6-5 and TRBJ2-7, with a possible D match to TRBD2 (6 bases). There are 13 residues in the CDR3. From germline, CDR1 is MNHEY and CDR2 SVGAGI. The ends were cut back, 5 bases at V and 7 bases at J, with 15 bases in the middle.

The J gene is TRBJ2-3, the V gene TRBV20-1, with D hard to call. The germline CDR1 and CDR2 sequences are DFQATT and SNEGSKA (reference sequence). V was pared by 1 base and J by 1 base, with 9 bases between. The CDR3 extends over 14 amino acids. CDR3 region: CSARVGFGTDTQYF. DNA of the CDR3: TGCAGTGCTAGAGTGGGGTTTGGCACAGATACGCAGTATTTT.

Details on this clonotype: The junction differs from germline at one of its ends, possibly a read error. The CDR3 nucleotides read TGCGCCAGCAGCTTGGGACTAGCGGAACAAGGGACCCAGTACTTC. This gives the protein CASSLGLAEQGTQYF. This rearrangement joins TRBV5-1 to TRBJ2-5, with 9 nucleotides matching TRBD2. The CDR3 totals 15 residues. CDR1 and CDR2 from the germline V gene are SGHRS and YFSETQ.

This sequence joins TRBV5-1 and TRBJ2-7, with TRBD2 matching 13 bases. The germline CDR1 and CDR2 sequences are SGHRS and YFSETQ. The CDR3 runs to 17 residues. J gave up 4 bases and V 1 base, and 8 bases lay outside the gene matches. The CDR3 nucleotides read TGCGCCAGCAGCTTGCAAGGACGACTAGCGGGAGGTTACGAGCAGTACTTC. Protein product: CASSLQGRLAGGYEQYF.

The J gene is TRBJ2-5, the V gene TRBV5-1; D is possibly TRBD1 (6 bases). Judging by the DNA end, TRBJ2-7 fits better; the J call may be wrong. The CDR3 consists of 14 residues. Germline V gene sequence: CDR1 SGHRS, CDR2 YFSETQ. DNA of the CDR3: TGCGCCAGCAGCTTCTTACAGGGTGGCAACGAGCAGTACTTC. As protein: CASSFLQGGNEQYF.

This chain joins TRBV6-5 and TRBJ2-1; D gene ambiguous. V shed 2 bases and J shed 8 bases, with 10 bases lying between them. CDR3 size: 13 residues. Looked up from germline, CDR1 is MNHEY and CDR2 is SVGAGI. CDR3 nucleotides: TGTGCCAGCAGTTACGAGCGCCGTGATGAGCAGTTCTTC. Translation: CASSYERRDEQFF.

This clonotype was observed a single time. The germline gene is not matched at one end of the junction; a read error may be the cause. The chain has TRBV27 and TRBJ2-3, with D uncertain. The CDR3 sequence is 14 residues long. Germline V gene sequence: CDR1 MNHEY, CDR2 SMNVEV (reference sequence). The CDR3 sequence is CASSLYELTNTQYF. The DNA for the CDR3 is TGTGCCAGCAGTTTATATGAACTCACAAATACGCAGTATTTT.

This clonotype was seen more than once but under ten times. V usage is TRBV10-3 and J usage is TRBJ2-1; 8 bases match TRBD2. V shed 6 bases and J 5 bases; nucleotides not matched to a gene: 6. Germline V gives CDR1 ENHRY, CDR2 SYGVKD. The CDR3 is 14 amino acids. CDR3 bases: TGTGCCATCAGCTTACTAGCGGAAAACAATGAGCAGTTCTTC. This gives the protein CAISLLAENNEQFF.

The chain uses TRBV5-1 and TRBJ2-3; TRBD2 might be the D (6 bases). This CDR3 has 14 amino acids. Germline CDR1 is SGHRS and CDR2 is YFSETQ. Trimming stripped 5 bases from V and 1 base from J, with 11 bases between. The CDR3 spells CASRSGWGTDTQYF. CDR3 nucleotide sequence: TGCGCCAGCAGGAGCGGGTGGGGCACAGATACGCAGTATTTT.

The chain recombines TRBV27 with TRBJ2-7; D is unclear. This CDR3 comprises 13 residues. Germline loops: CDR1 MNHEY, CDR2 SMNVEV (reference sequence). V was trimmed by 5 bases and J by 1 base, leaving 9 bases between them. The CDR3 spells CASSNGQSYEQYF. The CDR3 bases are TGTGCCAGCAGTAACGGCCAGTCCTACGAGCAGTACTTC.

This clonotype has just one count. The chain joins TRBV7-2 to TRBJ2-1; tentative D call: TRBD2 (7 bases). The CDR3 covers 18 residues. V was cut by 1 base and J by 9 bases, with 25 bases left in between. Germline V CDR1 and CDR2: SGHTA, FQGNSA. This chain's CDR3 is CASSLEGMGGGRGSEQFF. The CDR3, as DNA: TGTGCCAGCAGCTTAGAGGGTATGGGGGGCGGGAGAGGAAGTGAGCAGTTCTTC.

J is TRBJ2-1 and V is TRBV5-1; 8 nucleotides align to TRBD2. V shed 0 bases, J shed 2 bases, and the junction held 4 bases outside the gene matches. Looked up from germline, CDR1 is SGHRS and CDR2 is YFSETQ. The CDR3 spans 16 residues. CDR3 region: CASSLAGTRPYNEQFF. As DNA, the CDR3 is TGCGCCAGCAGCTTGGCCGGGACTAGACCCTACAATGAGCAGTTCTTC.

The CDR3 here is CASSSHGTYAYEQYF. Here the CDR3 DNA reads TGTGCCAGCAGCTCCCACGGGACATACGCGTACGAGCAGTACTTC. The chain has TRBV9 and TRBJ2-4, with D perhaps TRBD1 (6 bases). The last part of the DNA fits TRBJ2-7 better; the J call may be wrong. Germline loops: CDR1 SGDLS, CDR2 YYNGEE. The CDR3 sequence is 15 residues long.

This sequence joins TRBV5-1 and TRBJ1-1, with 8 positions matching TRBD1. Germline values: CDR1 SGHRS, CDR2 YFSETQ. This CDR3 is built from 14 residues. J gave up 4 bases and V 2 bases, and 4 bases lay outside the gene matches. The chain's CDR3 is CASSFEGTGTEAFF. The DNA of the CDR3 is TGCGCCAGCAGCTTCGAGGGGACAGGCACTGAAGCTTTCTTT.

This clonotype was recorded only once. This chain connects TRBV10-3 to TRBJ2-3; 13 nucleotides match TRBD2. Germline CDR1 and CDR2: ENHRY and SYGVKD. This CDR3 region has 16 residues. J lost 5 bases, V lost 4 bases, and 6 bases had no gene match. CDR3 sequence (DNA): TGTGCCATCAGTGGCGGACTAGCGGGAGCAAAAGATACGCAGTATTTT. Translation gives CAISGGLAGAKDTQYF.

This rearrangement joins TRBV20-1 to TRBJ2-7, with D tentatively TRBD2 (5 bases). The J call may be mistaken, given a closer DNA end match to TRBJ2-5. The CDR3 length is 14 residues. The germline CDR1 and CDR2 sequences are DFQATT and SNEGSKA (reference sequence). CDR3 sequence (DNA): TGCAGTGCTAGACCCCGACCCGGGGTAGAGACCCAGTACTTC. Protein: CSARPRPGVETQYF.